The rows below give T cell receptor beta chains drawn from one sample of a study of blood T cell repertoires in COVID-19. Produced via immunoSEQ multiplex PCR; TCRdb's table is partial and in-frame only. The profile covers about 110,000 clones, with over 75% appearing a single time and roughly 2.3% taken by the ten largest. Specimen: peripheral blood. Source of these receptors: a human donor in a cohort sampled during active COVID-19. CDR3s include the opening cysteine and the closing phenylalanine or tryptophan. Each record gives: CDR3 protein, V gene, clone size. Rows may omit the clone size; those that give it use once, few, many or a size class.

CASRNDRVGNEKLFF TRBV27 few
CATETSGVDEQYF TRBV10-3 -
CASSLSGDSPLHF TRBV5-1 once
CASSKGLAGGYNNEQFF TRBV28 -
CASSGDQSSLAGGQDQETQYF TRBV2 -
CASSGTSGDNEQFF TRBV4-1 few
CASSPGQGNTGELFF TRBV9 -
CASSGQGDEAFF TRBV2 once
CASSFVGLSFRETQYF TRBV7-8 -
CASSTLLAGVSTGELFF TRBV5-6 -
CASSQTGRINTEAFF TRBV14 -
CAWSRIPTSDYEQYF TRBV30 -
CASSPRLAGEMGTQYF TRBV11-2 -
CASSVGTGGTEAFF TRBV9 -
CASSQAPRTGGEQFF TRBV7-9 once
CASSQLRDRGLVEQFF TRBV5-1 -
CASSFLAGPSTDTQYF TRBV5-4 -
CASSPERGLNYGYTF TRBV27 -
CASSQRGGGVQGYTF TRBV28 -
CASSPSPGELFF TRBV9 -
CASSLWTGAGSNEQFF TRBV5-1 once
CASSESEGERSYEQYF TRBV10-2 -
CASSAQWYQETQYF TRBV19 -
CASSPGLAGAEQFF TRBV5-1 -
CASSLFPRETAEQYF TRBV5-1 -
CASSFSGGLGYGYTF TRBV5-1 -
CATSRAPRGTGGEKLFF TRBV15 -
CASSFSGVSYEQYF TRBV28 -
CASSPSGGYYEQYF TRBV4-1 -
CASSYIGGGNQPQHF TRBV28 once
CASSFGGNTEAFF TRBV12-3/TRBV12-4 -